These 13 T cell receptor beta chains originate from one sample sequenced in a study of shared clonotypes between healthy human individuals. This table comes from immunoSEQ multiplex PCR, and its TCRdb copy is limited to in-frame clones, with some not included. The sample has 550,000 to 700,000 clones, 73% seen once. Sequences were obtained from memory CD4+ T cells sorted from blood. Specified subset: CD45RA-negative fraction. These receptor sequences come from a woman in her twenties or thirties in good health.

The sample holds one count of this clone. This same CDR3 is encoded by further DNA sequences in the sample. J is TRBJ2-5 and V is TRBV7-7, with D uncertain. Trimming stripped 4 bases from V and 5 bases from J, with 5 bases between. The length of the CDR3 is 11 residues. The germline gives CDR1 SSHAT, CDR2 FNYEAQ (reference sequence). CDR3 in DNA: TGTGCCAGCAGCTCCGGTGAGACCCAGTACTTC. It encodes CASSSGETQYF.

The V and J genes are TRBV25-1 and TRBJ1-2; D might be TRBD1 (6 bases). The CDR3 loop spans 16 amino acids. Germline assignment: CDR1 MGHDK and CDR2 SYGVNS. Trimming took off 4 bases at V and 0 bases at J, with 15 bases between the two ends. The DNA for the CDR3 is TGTGCCAGCAGTGCCTCCCGGGACACGTCTAACTATGGCTACACCTTC. It encodes CASSASRDTSNYGYTF.

The chain joins TRBV5-5 to TRBJ2-3; 7 positions agree with TRBD1. Looked up from germline, CDR1 is SGHKS and CDR2 is YYEKEE (reference sequence). The CDR3 sequence is 16 residues long. V dropped 4 bases and J dropped 2; count of bases not matched to a gene: 10. The CDR3, as DNA: TGTGCCAGCAGCCCCCTGACAGGGTCGAACACAGATACGCAGTATTTT. Its protein product is CASSPLTGSNTDTQYF.

This chain links TRBV14 with TRBJ1-2; tentatively, D is TRBD1 (6 bases). The V gene lost 3 bases and the J gene lost 4 bases, with 12 bases spanning the gap. This CDR3 is 14 amino acids long. Germline CDR1 and CDR2: SGHDN and FVKESK. CDR3 bases: TGTGCCAGCAGCCAGCAGACAGGTTCCTATGGCTACACCTTC. The encoded protein is CASSQQTGSYGYTF.

V is TRBV27 and J is TRBJ1-5; D is unresolved. CDR3 length equals 15 residues. The germline CDR1 and CDR2 sequences are MNHEY and SMNVEV (reference sequence). Trimming pared 2 bases from V and 5 bases from J, leaving 13 bases between. In DNA form, the CDR3 reads TGTGCCAGCAGTTTAGTGGGGTCGCGCCATCAGCCCCAGCATTTT. This gives the protein CASSLVGSRHQPQHF.

This clone was picked up one time. CDR3 coding DNA: TGTGCCAGTTCATTGACTAGCGGTTACGAGCAGTACTTC. Protein sequence: CASSLTSGYEQYF. The chain recombines TRBV5-5 with TRBJ2-7; 9 nucleotides align to TRBD2. Germline V gene sequence: CDR1 SGHKS, CDR2 YYEKEE (reference sequence). The CDR3 has 13 residues. Trimming removed 8 bases from V and 4 bases from J; junction bases left unmatched: 7.

The chain has TRBV28 and TRBJ1-4, with D hard to call. The CDR3 contains 12 residues. CDR1 is MDHEN and CDR2 is SYDVKM in the germline V gene. V lost 4 bases and J 8 bases, leaving 8 bases between the germline ends. In DNA form, the CDR3 reads TGTGCCAGCAGTTCCCCTAGGGAAAAACTGTTTTTT. Its protein product is CASSSPREKLFF.

J is TRBJ1-4 and V is TRBV9; unclear D gene. V shed 10 bases and J shed 1 base, with 14 bases lying between them. The germline gives CDR1 SGDLS, CDR2 YYNGEE. This CDR3 comprises 14 residues. The CDR3 DNA is TGTGCCTGCTCTAATGGGAGAACTAATGAAAAACTGTTTTTT. Its translation is CACSNGRTNEKLFF.

At least ten counts were recorded for this clone. Other DNA sequences within the sample encode an identical CDR3. The chain recombines TRBV6-1 with TRBJ2-7; the match to TRBD1 covers 11 bases. The CDR3 runs 16 residues. Germline CDR1 reads MNHNS; CDR2 reads SASEGT. V lost 4 bases to trimming and J lost 4 bases; unmatched junction nucleotides: 9. The CDR3, as DNA: TGTGCCAGCAGTGTTCTACGGACAGGGGGCTATTACGAGCAGTACTTC. Its protein product is CASSVLRTGGYYEQYF.

This chain uses TRBV19 with TRBJ1-3; possible D gene TRBD1, 6 bases. V lost 7 bases and J 4 bases, leaving 11 bases between the germline ends. CDR3 length equals 13 residues. Germline CDR1 is LNHDA and CDR2 is SQIVND (reference sequence). The CDR3 reads CASTRGLGNTIYF. CDR3 bases: TGTGCCAGTACTCGGGGGCTAGGAAACACCATATATTTT. The full variable domain, rest sourced from reference TRBV19 and TRBJ1-3, is DGGITQSPKYLFRKEGQNVTLSCEQNLNHDAMYWYRQDPGQGLRLIYYSQIVNDFQKGDIAEGYSVSREKKESFPLTVTSAQKNPTAFYLCASTRGLGNTIYFGEGSWLTVV.

The V gene is TRBV11-2, the J gene TRBJ2-5; 10 bases agree with TRBD2. Germline lookup yields CDR1 SGHAT and CDR2 FQNNGV. V was clipped by 2 bases and J by 5 bases; unmatched bases: 8. There are 16 residues in the CDR3. The CDR3 sequence is CASSLFSSGSWETQYF. CDR3 nucleotide sequence: TGTGCCAGCAGCTTATTTTCTAGCGGGAGCTGGGAGACCCAGTACTTC.

This clone appeared a single time. A far larger clone is one base from this, pointing to a likely read error. This chain links TRBV7-7 with TRBJ1-3; D remains unclear. Germline assignment: CDR1 SSHAT and CDR2 FNYEAQ (reference sequence). V lost 4 bases and J lost 0, with 4 bases in between. The CDR3 runs to 13 residues. DNA for the CDR3: TGTGCCAGCAGCTCAGACTCTGGAAACACCATATATTTT. Its protein is CASSSDSGNTIYF.

This clone was observed a few times. This sequence joins TRBV25-1 and TRBJ2-7, with D maybe TRBD2 (6 bases). Trimming pared 0 bases from V and 7 bases from J, leaving 13 bases between. CDR1 and CDR2 (germline): MGHDK, SYGVNS. CDR3 length: 14 residues. CDR3 bases: TGTGCCAGCAGTGAATACCCGGGAGAAAGGGAGCAGTACTTC. It specifies CASSEYPGEREQYF.